This T cell receptor (beta chain) stems from a study of cytomegalovirus exposure and HLA in healthy donors. Regarding the study as a whole: The majority of CMV-associated TCR beta chains were reported as apparently HLA-restricted in a later analysis. Later, TCR association rates were found to vary by HLA locus, highest for DRB1 and lowest for HLA-C. For TCR beta chains, V- and J-gene trimming was later linked to a missense DCLRE1C variant.

Among the donors, all were healthy bone marrow donors. This CDR3 spans 14 amino acids. With V trimmed by 5 bases and J by 2 bases, 3 bases remained unmatched. Germline V gives CDR1 SEHNR, CDR2 FQNEAQ (reference sequence). 60 Vbeta and 13 Jbeta primers were used in PCR. Sequencing used immunoSEQ multiplex PCR; TCRdb keeps in-frame clones, though not all of them. Of 150,000 or so clones listed, under 85% were seen once; the top ten hold roughly 1.4%. This clone was observed a few times. What it binds is unknown. The receptor comes from a woman under 40 in good health and CMV-seronegative. The sequenced material came from PBMCs. The chain links TRBV7-9 to TRBJ1-2; 9 nucleotides align to TRBD1. The chain's CDR3 is CASSLGQGNYGYTF. As DNA, the CDR3 is TGTGCCAGCAGCCTAGGACAGGGGAACTATGGCTACACCTTC.